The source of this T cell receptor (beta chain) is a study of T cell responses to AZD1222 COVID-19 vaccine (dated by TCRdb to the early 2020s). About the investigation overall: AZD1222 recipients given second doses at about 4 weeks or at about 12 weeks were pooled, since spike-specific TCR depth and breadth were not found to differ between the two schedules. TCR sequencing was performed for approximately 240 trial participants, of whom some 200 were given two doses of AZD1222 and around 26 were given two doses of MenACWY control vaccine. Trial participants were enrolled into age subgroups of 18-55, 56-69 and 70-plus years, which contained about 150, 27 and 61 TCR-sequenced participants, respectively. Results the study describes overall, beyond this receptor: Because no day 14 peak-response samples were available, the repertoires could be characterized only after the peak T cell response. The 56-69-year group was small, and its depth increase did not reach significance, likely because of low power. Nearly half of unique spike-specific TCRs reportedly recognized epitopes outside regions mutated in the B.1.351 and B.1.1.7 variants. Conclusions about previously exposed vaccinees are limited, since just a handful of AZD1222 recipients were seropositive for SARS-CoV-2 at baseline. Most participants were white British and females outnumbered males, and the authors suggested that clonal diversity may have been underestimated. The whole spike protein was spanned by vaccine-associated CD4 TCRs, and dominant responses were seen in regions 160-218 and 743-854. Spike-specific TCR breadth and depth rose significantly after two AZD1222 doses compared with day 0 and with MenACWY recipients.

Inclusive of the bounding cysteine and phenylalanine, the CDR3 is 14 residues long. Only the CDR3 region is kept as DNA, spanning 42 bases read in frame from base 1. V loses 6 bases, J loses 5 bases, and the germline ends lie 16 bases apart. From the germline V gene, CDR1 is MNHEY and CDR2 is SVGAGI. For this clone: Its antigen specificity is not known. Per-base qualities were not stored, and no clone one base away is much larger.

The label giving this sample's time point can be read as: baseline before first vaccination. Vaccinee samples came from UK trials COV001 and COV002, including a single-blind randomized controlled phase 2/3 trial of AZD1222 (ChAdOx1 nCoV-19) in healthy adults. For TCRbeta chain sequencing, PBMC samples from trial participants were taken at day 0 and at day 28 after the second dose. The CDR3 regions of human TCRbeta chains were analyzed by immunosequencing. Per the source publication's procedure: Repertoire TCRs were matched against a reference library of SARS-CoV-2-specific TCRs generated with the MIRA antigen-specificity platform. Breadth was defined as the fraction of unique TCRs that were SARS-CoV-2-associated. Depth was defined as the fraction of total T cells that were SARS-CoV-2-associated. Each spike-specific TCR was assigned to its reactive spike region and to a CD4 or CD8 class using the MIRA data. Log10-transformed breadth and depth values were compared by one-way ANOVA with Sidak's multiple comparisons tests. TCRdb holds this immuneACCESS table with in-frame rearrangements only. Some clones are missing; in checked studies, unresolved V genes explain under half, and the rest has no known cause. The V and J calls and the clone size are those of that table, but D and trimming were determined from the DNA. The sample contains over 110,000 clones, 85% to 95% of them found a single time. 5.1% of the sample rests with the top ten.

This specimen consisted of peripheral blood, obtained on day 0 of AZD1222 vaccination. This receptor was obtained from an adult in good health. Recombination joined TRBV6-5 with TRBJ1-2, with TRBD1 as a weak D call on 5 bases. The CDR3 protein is CASSFSSGTYGYTF. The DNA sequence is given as TGTGCCAGCAGCTTCTCGTCAGGGACGTATGGCTACACCTTC.